This entry concerns a single T cell receptor beta chain. This CDR3 has 16 amino acids. Trimming removed 0 bases at V and 0 bases at J, with 10 bases between. The germline V gene encodes CDR1 SGHKS and CDR2 YYEKEE (reference sequence). These data belong to a study of blood T cell repertoires in COVID-19. TCRdb's copy holds only in-frame clones and misses some; the assay was immunoSEQ multiplex PCR. Of about 150,000 clones detected, about 86% appear once; the ten largest clones hold 7.3%. The sample taken for sequencing was PBMCs or T cells enriched from blood (not recorded which). The receptor comes from a man in his forties or fifties who had recovered from COVID-19. The chain carries TRBV5-5 and TRBJ1-5; D may be TRBD1 (5 bases). The CDR3 spells CASSLGSGHSNQPQHF. The CDR3 DNA sequence: TGTGCCAGCAGCTTGGGTTCAGGACATAGCAATCAGCCCCAGCATTTT.